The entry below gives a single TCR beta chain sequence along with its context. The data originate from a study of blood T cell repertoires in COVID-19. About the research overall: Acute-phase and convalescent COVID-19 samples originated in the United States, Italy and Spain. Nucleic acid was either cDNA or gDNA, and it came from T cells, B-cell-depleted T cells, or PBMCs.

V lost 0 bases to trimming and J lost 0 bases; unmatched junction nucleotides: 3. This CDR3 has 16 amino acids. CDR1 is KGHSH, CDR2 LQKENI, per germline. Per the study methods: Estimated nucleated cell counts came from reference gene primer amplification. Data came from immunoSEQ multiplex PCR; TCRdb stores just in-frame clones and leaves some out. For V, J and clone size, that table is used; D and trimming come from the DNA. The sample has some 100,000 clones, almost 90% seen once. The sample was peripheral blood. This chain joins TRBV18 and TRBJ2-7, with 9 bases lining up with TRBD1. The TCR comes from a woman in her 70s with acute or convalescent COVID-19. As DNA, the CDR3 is TGTGCCAGCTCACCACCGGGGGGACAGGGCTCCTACGAGCAGTACTTC. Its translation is CASSPPGGQGSYEQYF.